This T cell receptor beta chain stems from a study of blood T cell repertoires in COVID-19. Study context: Some COVID-19 samples were acute and others convalescent; all came from the United States, Italy and Spain. T cells, B-cell-depleted T cells, or PBMCs provided the cDNA or gDNA that served as material.

Original processing notes: Amplification from reference gene primers served as the basis for estimated nucleated cell counts. Produced via immunoSEQ multiplex PCR; TCRdb's table is partial and in-frame only. V, J and clone size are those of that table, while D and trimming were read from the DNA. The sample carries about 150,000 clones, 78% recorded once. The J segment lost 4 bases and the V segment lost 5 bases, leaving 8 bases of the junction unmatched. The CDR3 has 15 amino acids. Per germline, CDR1 MDHEN and CDR2 SYDVKM. Material: peripheral blood. The chain uses TRBV28 and TRBJ1-5, with TRBD1 matching 7 bases. This receptor was obtained from an elderly woman with acute or convalescent COVID-19. The DNA for the CDR3 is TGTGCCAGCAGTCCGACCTTGGACAGGAATCAGCCCCAGCATTTT. Translating gives CASSPTLDRNQPQHF.